Only a few counts were recorded for the clone carrying this T cell receptor (beta chain). The antigen remains undetermined. The sample is drawn from a study of CD8+CD57+ T cells in acquired aplastic anemia. Study-wide background: The average for DNA from sorted CD4+ and CD8+ cells was roughly 3 ug.

Profiles of TCR beta VDJ and CDR3 were generated from a genomic DNA template. TCRdb reanalysed the reads using MiXCR and keeps one entry per CDR3 protein. The sample shows tens of thousands of distinct CDR3 sequences, under 50% of them seen only once. Study findings and constraints: With respect to CD8+ Simpson's diversity, patients and controls did not differ significantly. Patients and controls had in common 25 to 30 CD8+ CDR3 sequences.

Sequenced material: sorted CD4+, CD8+, or CD8+CD57+ T cells (not recorded which) from PBMCs. The receptor comes from a human donor in good health, serving as a control.

CDR3 DNA: TGTGCCAGCAGTTTTAATGGGATCGGGGAGACCCAGTACTTC. Its protein is CASSFNGIGETQYF. V and J are TRBV27 and TRBJ2-5; D call uncertain. The germline CDR1 and CDR2 sequences are MNHEY and SMNVEV (reference sequence). The CDR3 extends over 14 amino acids. Between the trimmed V and J ends, which lost 3 bases and 5 bases, there was a span of 13 bases.